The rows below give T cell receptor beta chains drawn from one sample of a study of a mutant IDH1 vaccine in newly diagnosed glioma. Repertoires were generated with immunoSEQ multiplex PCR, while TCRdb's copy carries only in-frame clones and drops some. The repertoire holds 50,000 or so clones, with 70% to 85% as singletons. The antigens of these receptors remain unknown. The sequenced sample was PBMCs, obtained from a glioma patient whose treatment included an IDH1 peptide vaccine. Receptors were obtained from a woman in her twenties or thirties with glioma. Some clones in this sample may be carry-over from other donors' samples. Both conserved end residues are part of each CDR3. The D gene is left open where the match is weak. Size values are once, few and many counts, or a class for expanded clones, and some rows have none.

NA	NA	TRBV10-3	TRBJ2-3	TGTGCCTCAAGTTTAAAGTCAGATACGCAGTATTTT	CASSLKSDTQYF
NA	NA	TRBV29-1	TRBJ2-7	TGCAGCGTGGAGTCCACCCTCTCCTACGAGCAGTACTTC	CSVESTLSYEQYF
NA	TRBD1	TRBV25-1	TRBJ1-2	TGTGCCAGCAGATCCCACAGGGGACTCTATGGCTACACCTTC	CASRSHRGLYGYTF
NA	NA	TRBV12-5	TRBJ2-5	TGTGCTAGTGGTTTGGACGCCCGTTTTAGTCAAGAGACCCAGTACTTC	CASGLDARFSQETQYF
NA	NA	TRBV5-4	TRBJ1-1	TGTGCCAGCAGTTCGCACCAGCCCGAGGGGGGAGAAGCTTTCTTT	CASSSHQPEGGEAFF
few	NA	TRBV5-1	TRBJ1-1	TGCGCCAGCAGCTGGGGGAAGGCGAACACTGAAGCTTTCTTT	CASSWGKANTEAFF
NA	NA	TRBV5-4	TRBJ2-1	TGTGCCAGCAGTTCTCAGCTCACCTACAATGAGCAGTTCTTC	CASSSQLTYNEQFF
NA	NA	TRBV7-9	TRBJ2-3	TGTGCCAGCAGCTTCCGGTCTCCTAACACAGATACGCAGTATTTT	CASSFRSPNTDTQYF
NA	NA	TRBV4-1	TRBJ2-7	TGCGCCAGCAGCCATTGGGACATCGTCTCGTCCTACGAGCAGTACTTC	CASSHWDIVSSYEQYF
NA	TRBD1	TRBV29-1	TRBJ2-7	TGCAGCGTGAGGGGGACAGGGGTGTACGAGCAGTACTTC	CSVRGTGVYEQYF
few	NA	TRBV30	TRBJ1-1	TGTGCCTGGAGTGTAGGGGCGGGGAACACTGAAGCTTTCTTT	CAWSVGAGNTEAFF
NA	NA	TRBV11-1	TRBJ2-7	TGTGCCAGCAGCTTAGCAACAGCTGCCTACGAGCAGTACTTC	CASSLATAAYEQYF
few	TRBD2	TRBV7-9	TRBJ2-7	TGTGCGGCGGGAGCGGCCAACGAGCAGTACTTC	CAAGAANEQYF
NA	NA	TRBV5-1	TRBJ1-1	TGCGCCAGCAGCTTAGTATCCAGGGTAGAGTTTGAGGACACTGAAGCTTTCTTT	CASSLVSRVEFEDTEAFF
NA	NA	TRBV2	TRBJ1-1	TGTGCCAGCAGTGAGTACACTGAAGCTTTCTTT	CASSEYTEAFF
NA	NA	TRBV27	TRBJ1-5	TGTGCCAGCAGTTTATCAGGGCTAAATCAGCCCCAGCATTTT	CASSLSGLNQPQHF
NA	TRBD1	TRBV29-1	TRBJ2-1	TGCAGCGTTGACGGAACAGGGGGTGATGAGCAGTTCTTC	CSVDGTGGDEQFF
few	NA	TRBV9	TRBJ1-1	TGTGCCAGCAGCGTAGAGGGCCTAAGGGAAACTGAAGCTTTCTTT	CASSVEGLRETEAFF
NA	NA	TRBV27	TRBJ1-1	TGTGCCAGCAGTTACGGGAATAACGCCGGCTGGAGGGCTTTCTTT	CASSYGNNAGWRAFF
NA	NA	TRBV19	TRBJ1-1	TGTGCCAGTAGTATACCGACAGGCCGGAACACTGAAGCTTTCTTT	CASSIPTGRNTEAFF
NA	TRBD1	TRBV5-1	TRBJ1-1	TGCGCCAGCAGCTGGAGGGGACAGGGGATTGAAGCTTTCTTT	CASSWRGQGIEAFF
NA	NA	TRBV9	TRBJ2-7	TGTGCCAGCAGCGTAGCGGGGGGCCCCTCCTACGAGCAGTACTTC	CASSVAGGPSYEQYF